The present T cell receptor beta chain was sequenced within a study of T cell changes during pregnancy in multiple sclerosis. This CDR3 has 15 residues. After removal of 2 bases from V and 6 bases from J, the junction contained 8 bases not matched to a gene. Looked up from germline, CDR1 is GTSNPN and CDR2 is SVGIG (reference sequence). Generated by immunoSEQ multiplex PCR, the TCRdb table keeps only in-frame clones and is missing some. The sample consists of tens of thousands of clones, more than 80% of them appearing once. This material consisted of CD4+ T cells from peripheral blood mononuclear cells, taken before pregnancy. The chain uses TRBV30 and TRBJ2-3, with 10 nucleotides matching TRBD1. The receptor comes from a female donor with multiple sclerosis, enrolled in a pregnancy study. This chain's CDR3 is CAWSSDRGVRDTQYF. In DNA form, the CDR3 reads TGTGCCTGGAGTTCGGACAGGGGGGTCAGGGATACGCAGTATTTT.